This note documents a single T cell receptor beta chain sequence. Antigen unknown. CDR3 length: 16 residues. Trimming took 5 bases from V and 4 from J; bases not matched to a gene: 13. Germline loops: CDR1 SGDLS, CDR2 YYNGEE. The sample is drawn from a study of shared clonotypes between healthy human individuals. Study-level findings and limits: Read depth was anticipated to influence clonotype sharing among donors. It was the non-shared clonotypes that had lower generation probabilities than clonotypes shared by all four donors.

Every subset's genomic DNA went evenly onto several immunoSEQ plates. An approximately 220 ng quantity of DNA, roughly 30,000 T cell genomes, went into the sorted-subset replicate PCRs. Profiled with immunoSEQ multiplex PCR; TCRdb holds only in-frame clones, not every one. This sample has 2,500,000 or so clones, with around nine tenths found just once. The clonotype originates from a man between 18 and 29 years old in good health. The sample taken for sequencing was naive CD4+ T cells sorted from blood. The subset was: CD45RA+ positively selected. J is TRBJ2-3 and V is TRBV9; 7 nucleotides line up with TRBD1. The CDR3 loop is CASSGPQRGPSDTQYF. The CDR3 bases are TGTGCCAGCAGTGGCCCCCAGAGGGGGCCTTCAGATACGCAGTATTTT.